The present TCR beta chain was sequenced within a study of CD8 T cells in Susac syndrome. With random hexamers, about 0.5 to 1 ug RNA was reverse transcribed. Amplification of the TCR beta CDR3 was carried out by immunoSEQ multiplex PCR, which spanned a total of 54 Vbeta and 13 Jbeta segments. TCRdb ran MiXCR on the immunoSEQ multiplex PCR reads and lists one entry per CDR3 protein. This sample carries approximately 120,000 distinct CDR3 sequences, 90% to 95% of them seen once, and the ten largest clones take 0.087%. Matched for age and sex, the controls were healthy donors. Trimming took 4 bases from V and 7 from J, leaving 14 bases between them. Germline CDR1 SQVTM, CDR2 ANQGSEA. The length of the CDR3 is 13 residues.

This sequence joins TRBV29-1 and TRBJ2-1; D possibly uses TRBD1 or TRBD2 (6 bases each). The specimen sequenced was CD4+ T cells from PBMCs. This sequence originates from a human donor in good health. DNA for the CDR3: TGCAGCGTTGGATGGGGGGCAGAGAATGAGCAGTTCTTC. It is translated as CSVGWGAENEQFF.